This T cell receptor (beta chain) was recovered during a study of CD8 T cells in ankylosing spondylitis. Study-level results: The study identified a TCR beta motif of under ten highly homologous variants that appeared characteristic of ankylosing spondylitis blood. Significant enrichment of disease-linked clones was reportedly seen in matched ankylosing spondylitis synovial fluid. In peripheral blood, disease-linked CD8+ clones occurred at relatively low frequencies.

Germline V gene sequence: CDR1 LGHNA, CDR2 YNFKEQ. The CDR3 contains 13 residues. For TCR beta, libraries came from quantitative 5'-RACE with molecular barcodes. One entry per CDR3 protein results from TCRdb running MiXCR on the 5' RACE reads. The sample lists around 440,000 distinct CDR3 sequences, 17% occurring once. In its sample, this clonotype was seen a few times. Its antigen is currently unknown. The junction departs from the called germline gene at one end, perhaps through a read error. The chain is built from TRBV4-2 and TRBJ2-5; D not certain. Specimen: blood, either unsorted or a sorted T cell fraction (not recorded which). The receptor's source is a male donor with ankylosing spondylitis. The CDR3 loop reads CATSRHQKETQYF. CDR3 DNA: TGTGCCACCAGCCGGCACCAAAAAGAGACCCAGTACTTC.